The rows below give T cell receptor beta chains drawn from one sample of a study of blood T cell repertoires in COVID-19. Sequenced by immunoSEQ multiplex PCR; TCRdb stores in-frame clones only, minus some. This sample carries 240,000 or so clones, 75% to 90% of them seen once, and the ten largest clones take about an eighth. The sample consisted of peripheral blood. Receptors were obtained from a woman in her sixties with active or convalescent COVID-19. Each CDR3 is given with its conserved first and last residue. The D gene is left open where the match is weak. Some rows mark clone size as missing; the rest say once, few, many or name a class of expanded clone.

clone_size: .; v_call: TRBV27; d_call: TRBD1; j_call: TRBJ2-1; cdr3_aa: CAQTGGSYNEQFF; cdr3_nt: TGTGCCCAAACAGGGGGCTCCTACAATGAGCAGTTCTTC
clone_size: few; v_call: TRBV4-3; d_call: .; j_call: TRBJ1-1; cdr3_aa: CASSQALRRNTEAFF; cdr3_nt: TGCGCCAGCAGCCAAGCTCTGAGGAGGAACACTGAAGCTTTCTTT
clone_size: .; v_call: TRBV12-3/TRBV12-4; d_call: .; j_call: TRBJ2-2; cdr3_aa: CASSQGFTGELFF; cdr3_nt: TGTGCCAGCAGTCAGGGGTTCACCGGGGAGCTGTTTTTT
clone_size: .; v_call: TRBV6-5; d_call: TRBD1; j_call: TRBJ1-6; cdr3_aa: CAILPGQGNSPLHF; cdr3_nt: TGTGCCATCCTCCCGGGACAGGGTAATTCACCCCTCCACTTT
clone_size: .; v_call: TRBV11-2; d_call: .; j_call: TRBJ1-3; cdr3_aa: CASSLDHRGAGNTIYF; cdr3_nt: TGTGCCAGCAGCTTAGATCACCGGGGGGCCGGAAACACCATATATTTT
clone_size: .; v_call: TRBV4-2; d_call: .; j_call: TRBJ1-2; cdr3_aa: CASRVGAHGYTF; cdr3_nt: TGTGCCAGCAGGGTGGGGGCGCATGGCTACACCTTC
clone_size: .; v_call: TRBV19; d_call: .; j_call: TRBJ2-3; cdr3_aa: CATKGESDTQYF; cdr3_nt: TGTGCCACCAAGGGAGAATCAGATACGCAGTATTTT
clone_size: .; v_call: TRBV3-1/TRBV3-2; d_call: .; j_call: TRBJ2-7; cdr3_aa: CASSQDMREQYF; cdr3_nt: TGTGCCAGCAGCCAAGATATGCGGGAACAGTACTTC
clone_size: few; v_call: TRBV25-1; d_call: .; j_call: TRBJ1-2; cdr3_aa: CASKSVNYGYTF; cdr3_nt: TGTGCCAGCAAATCAGTTAACTATGGCTACACCTTC
clone_size: .; v_call: TRBV18; d_call: .; j_call: TRBJ1-1; cdr3_aa: CASSPPLEAMLRMDRVNTEAFF; cdr3_nt: TGTGCCAGCTCACCACCGCTAGAGGCTATGCTACGAATGGACAGAGTGAACACTGAAGCTTTCTTT
clone_size: .; v_call: TRBV19; d_call: .; j_call: TRBJ1-5; cdr3_aa: CASSIDRGPQHF; cdr3_nt: TGTGCCAGTAGTATAGATCGGGGGCCCCAGCATTTT
clone_size: .; v_call: TRBV10-1; d_call: .; j_call: TRBJ2-7; cdr3_aa: CASSGSRGGEQYF; cdr3_nt: TGCGCCAGCAGTGGTTCCCGTGGGGGGGAGCAGTACTTC
clone_size: .; v_call: TRBV10-3; d_call: .; j_call: TRBJ2-3; cdr3_aa: CAISGLGQKSSTDTQYF; cdr3_nt: TGTGCCATCAGTGGCCTGGGACAAAAGTCTAGCACAGATACGCAGTATTTT
clone_size: .; v_call: TRBV3-1/TRBV3-2; d_call: TRBD2; j_call: TRBJ2-3; cdr3_aa: CASSPSGSGNTDTQYF; cdr3_nt: TGTGCCAGCAGCCCCTCGGGTAGCGGGAACACAGATACGCAGTATTTT
clone_size: once; v_call: TRBV7-9; d_call: .; j_call: TRBJ2-1; cdr3_aa: CASSRGDRGQFF; cdr3_nt: TGTGCCAGCAGCCGCGGGGACCGGGGGCAGTTCTTC
clone_size: .; v_call: TRBV7-9; d_call: .; j_call: TRBJ2-3; cdr3_aa: CASSLATGDTDTQYF; cdr3_nt: TGTGCCAGCAGCTTAGCTACGGGAGACACAGATACGCAGTATTTT
clone_size: .; v_call: TRBV5-1; d_call: TRBD1; j_call: TRBJ1-3; cdr3_aa: CASSLGQGTGNTIYF; cdr3_nt: TGCGCCAGCAGCTTAGGACAGGGGACTGGAAACACCATATATTTT
clone_size: .; v_call: TRBV27; d_call: .; j_call: TRBJ2-7; cdr3_aa: CASSSWTDQSYEQYF; cdr3_nt: TGTGCCAGCAGTTCTTGGACAGACCAATCCTACGAGCAGTACTTC
clone_size: once; v_call: TRBV6-5; d_call: TRBD1; j_call: TRBJ2-5; cdr3_aa: CASSGDRGYQETQYF; cdr3_nt: TGTGCCAGCAGCGGGGACAGGGGGTACCAAGAGACCCAGTACTTC
clone_size: many; v_call: TRBV15; d_call: .; j_call: TRBJ1-3; cdr3_aa: CATSRDRPGGNTIYF; cdr3_nt: TGTGCCACCAGCAGAGATCGGCCAGGGGGAAACACCATATATTTT
clone_size: .; v_call: TRBV6-5; d_call: TRBD1; j_call: TRBJ1-2; cdr3_aa: CASIPRDREFYGYTF; cdr3_nt: TGTGCCAGCATTCCCCGGGACAGGGAGTTCTATGGCTACACCTTC
clone_size: once; v_call: TRBV3-1/TRBV3-2; d_call: .; j_call: TRBJ2-5; cdr3_aa: CASSPTLEQETQYF; cdr3_nt: TGTGCCAGCAGCCCGACTCTAGAGCAAGAGACCCAGTACTTC